Below are 14 T cell receptor beta chains sequenced from a single sample in a study of siplizumab effects on memory and regulatory T cells. Clones were read by immunoSEQ multiplex PCR, and TCRdb kept only the in-frame ones, dropping some. The data show over 90,000 clones, roughly 90% seen once. Sequencing was carried out using CD4+ T cells sorted from blood. The receptors come from a human donor in good health.

This clone has a handful of counts. The genes are TRBV5-1 and TRBJ1-4; D is ambiguous. The CDR3 is 14 residues long. CDR1 is SGHRS, CDR2 YFSETQ, per germline. V was cut by 0 bases and J by 8 bases, with 11 bases left in between. CDR3: CASSLDGPGEKLFF. CDR3 DNA sequence: TGCGCCAGCAGCTTGGATGGGCCGGGGGAAAAACTGTTTTTT.

The chain carries TRBV5-1 and TRBJ2-1, with D possibly matching TRBD2 (6 bases). Germline values: CDR1 SGHRS, CDR2 YFSETQ. V lost 3 bases, J lost 7 bases, and 29 bases lay in between. The CDR3 is 19 amino acids. The CDR3 DNA sequence: TGCGCCAGCAGCTCCCGTCGAGGGTTTCGGGAGAAATCTGCTAATGAGCAGTTCTTC. It specifies CASSSRRGFREKSANEQFF.

The chain couples TRBV18 to TRBJ2-5, with D possibly TRBD2 on 7 matching bases. Trimming took 3 bases from V and 5 from J, leaving 13 bases between them. The V gene's germline CDR1 is KGHSH and CDR2 LQKENI. This CDR3 region has 14 residues. In DNA, the CDR3 is TGTGCCAGCTCACCGCGGGGGCAGGGGGAGACCCAGTACTTC. It encodes CASSPRGQGETQYF.

This chain connects TRBV12-1 to TRBJ1-5; the table's D call, TRBD1, has no DNA check behind it. TRBV12-1 counts as a pseudogene. The CDR3 loop spans 15 amino acids. The CDR3, as DNA: TGTGCCAGCAGCTTTGTCCGGACAGGGCGGCAGCCCCAGCATTTT. Protein product: CASSFVRTGRQPQHF.

This chain joins TRBV2 and TRBJ2-1; D gene ambiguous. Trimming cost V 4 bases and J 10 bases, with 5 bases left between them. The germline gives CDR1 SNHLY, CDR2 FYNNEI. The CDR3 sequence is 10 residues long. The CDR3 bases are TGTGCCAGCAGTGTGGTGGAGCAGTTCTTC. This gives the protein CASSVVEQFF.

The chain is built from TRBV5-4 and TRBJ2-6; the D gene could be TRBD1 or TRBD2 (5 bases each). V was trimmed by 3 bases and J by 2 bases, leaving 12 bases between them. CDR3 length: 16 amino acids. Germline CDR1 reads SGHNT; CDR2 reads YYREEE (reference sequence). Written as DNA, the CDR3 is TGTGCCAGCAGCTCCTTCCAGGGAGCTGGGGCCAACGTCCTGACTTTC. Translated, it gives CASSSFQGAGANVLTF.

V and J are TRBV5-1 and TRBJ1-5; no definite D call. V was trimmed by 2 bases and J by 0 bases, leaving 9 bases between them. This CDR3 comprises 15 residues. Germline CDR1 reads SGHRS; CDR2 reads YFSETQ. The CDR3 here is CASSLAGNSNQPQHF. The DNA for the CDR3 is TGCGCCAGCAGCTTAGCCGGGAATAGCAATCAGCCCCAGCATTTT. Variable domain in full (rest from reference TRBV5-1 and TRBJ1-5): KAGVTQTPRYLIKTRGQQVTLSCSPISGHRSVSWYQQTPGQGLQFLFEYFSETQRNKGNFPGRFSGRQFSNSRSEMNVSTLELGDSALYLCASSLAGNSNQPQHFGDGTRLSIL.

This rearrangement joins TRBV15 to TRBJ1-2; D might be TRBD1 (6 bases). The CDR3 runs 15 residues. The germline V gene encodes CDR1 LNHNV and CDR2 YYDKDF (reference sequence). Trimming shortened V by 3 bases and J by 8 bases, and 19 bases separated the two germline ends. CDR3 residues: CATSSDKQGRGGYTF. The CDR3 DNA reads as TGTGCCACCAGCAGCGATAAACAGGGACGCGGCGGCTACACCTTC.

The chain links TRBV25-1 to TRBJ1-1; 7 bases fit TRBD1. There are 13 residues in the CDR3. Germline V gene data show CDR1 as MGHDK and CDR2 as SYGVNS. V gave up 9 bases and J gave up 1 base; unmatched junction bases: 5. CDR3 amino acids: CASIQGGNTEAFF. CDR3 nucleotide sequence: TGTGCCAGTATCCAGGGGGGGAACACTGAAGCTTTCTTT.

The V call is TRBV18, the J call TRBJ2-3; a possible D gene is TRBD1 (6 bases). Germline CDR1 and CDR2: KGHSH and LQKENI. This CDR3 comprises 15 residues. V lost 3 bases and J lost 4, with 14 bases in between. The CDR3 region is CASSPYGQYSDTQYF. CDR3 nucleotide sequence: TGTGCCAGCTCACCCTACGGACAGTACTCAGATACGCAGTATTTT.

The chain carries TRBV6-1 and TRBJ2-2, with D possibly TRBD1 on 5 matching bases. CDR3 length: 13 residues. V was pared by 11 bases and J by 6 bases, with 16 bases between. Germline V gene data show CDR1 as MNHNS and CDR2 as SASEGT. CDR3 amino acids: CACDSLSAGELFF. The CDR3, as DNA: TGTGCCTGTGACAGCCTAAGTGCCGGGGAGCTGTTTTTT.

The chain carries TRBV21-1 and TRBJ2-7; the table assigns TRBD2, which was not confirmed against the DNA. TRBV21-1 is a documented pseudogene. This CDR3 comprises 14 residues. The CDR3 region is CASSKEAAIYEQYF. The CDR3 bases are TGTGCCAGCAGCAAAGAAGCAGCGATCTACGAGCAGTACTTC.

The gene calls are TRBV5-1 and TRBJ2-6; possibly TRBD1 for D (5 bases). Trimming took 2 bases from V and 5 from J, leaving 11 bases between them. This CDR3 comprises 15 residues. Germline values: CDR1 SGHRS, CDR2 YFSETQ. The chain's CDR3 is CASSLVQGWANVLTF. CDR3 sequence (DNA): TGCGCCAGCAGCTTAGTTCAGGGTTGGGCCAACGTCCTGACTTTC.

This clone was counted between two and nine times. The chain couples TRBV19 to TRBJ1-5, with 9 positions matching TRBD1. The length of the CDR3 is 17 residues. V dropped 0 bases and J dropped 9; count of bases not matched to a gene: 12. The V gene's germline CDR1 is LNHDA and CDR2 SQIVND (reference sequence). CDR3 sequence (DNA): TGTGCCAGTAGTATAGACTCCGCCACAGGGGGCGCTTCGCCCCAGCATTTT. Protein product: CASSIDSATGGASPQHF.